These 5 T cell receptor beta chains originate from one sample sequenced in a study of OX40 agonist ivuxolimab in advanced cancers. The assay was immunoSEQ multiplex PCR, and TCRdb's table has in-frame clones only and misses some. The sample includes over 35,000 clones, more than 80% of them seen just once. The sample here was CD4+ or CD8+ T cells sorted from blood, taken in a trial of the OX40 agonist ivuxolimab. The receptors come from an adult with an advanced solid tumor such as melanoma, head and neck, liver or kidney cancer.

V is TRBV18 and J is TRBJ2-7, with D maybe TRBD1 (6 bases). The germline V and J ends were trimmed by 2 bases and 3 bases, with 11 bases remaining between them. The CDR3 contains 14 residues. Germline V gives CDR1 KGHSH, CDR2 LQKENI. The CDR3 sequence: CASSPGKGDYEQYF. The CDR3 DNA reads TGTGCCAGCTCACCAGGGAAGGGGGACTACGAGCAGTACTTC. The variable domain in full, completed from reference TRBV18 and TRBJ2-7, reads NAGVMQNPRHLVRRRGQEARLRCSPMKGHSHVYWYRQLPEEGLKFMVYLQKENIIDESGMPKERFSAEFPKEGPSILRIQQVVRGDSAAYFCASSPGKGDYEQYFGPGTRLTVT.

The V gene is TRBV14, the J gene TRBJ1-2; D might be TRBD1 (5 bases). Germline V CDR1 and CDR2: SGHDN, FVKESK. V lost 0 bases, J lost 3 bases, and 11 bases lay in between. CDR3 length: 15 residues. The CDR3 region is CASSQDFGGYYGYTF. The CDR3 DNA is TGTGCCAGCAGCCAAGATTTCGGGGGGTACTATGGCTACACCTTC. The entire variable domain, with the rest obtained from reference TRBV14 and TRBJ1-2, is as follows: EAGVTQFPSHSVIEKGQTVTLRCDPISGHDNLYWYRRVMGKEIKFLLHFVKESKQDESGMPNNRFLAERTGGTYSTLKVQPAELEDSGVYFCASSQDFGGYYGYTFGSGTRLTVV.

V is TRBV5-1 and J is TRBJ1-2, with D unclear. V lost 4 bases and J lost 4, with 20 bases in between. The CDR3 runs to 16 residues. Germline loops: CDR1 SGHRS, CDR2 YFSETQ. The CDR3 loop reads CASSQNSANTGYGYTF. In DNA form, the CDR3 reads TGCGCCAGCAGCCAGAACAGCGCGAACACGGGCTATGGCTACACCTTC. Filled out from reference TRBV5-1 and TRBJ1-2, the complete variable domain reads KAGVTQTPRYLIKTRGQQVTLSCSPISGHRSVSWYQQTPGQGLQFLFEYFSETQRNKGNFPGRFSGRQFSNSRSEMNVSTLELGDSALYLCASSQNSANTGYGYTFGSGTRLTVV.

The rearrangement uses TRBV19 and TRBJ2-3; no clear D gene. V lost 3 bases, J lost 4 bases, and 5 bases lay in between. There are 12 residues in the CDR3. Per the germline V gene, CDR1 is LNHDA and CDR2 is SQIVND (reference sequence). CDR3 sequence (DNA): TGTGCCAGTAGTATGAGTTCAGATACGCAGTATTTT. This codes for CASSMSSDTQYF. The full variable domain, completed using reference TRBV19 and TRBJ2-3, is DGGITQSPKYLFRKEGQNVTLSCEQNLNHDAMYWYRQDPGQGLRLIYYSQIVNDFQKGDIAEGYSVSREKKESFPLTVTSAQKNPTAFYLCASSMSSDTQYFGPGTRLTVL.

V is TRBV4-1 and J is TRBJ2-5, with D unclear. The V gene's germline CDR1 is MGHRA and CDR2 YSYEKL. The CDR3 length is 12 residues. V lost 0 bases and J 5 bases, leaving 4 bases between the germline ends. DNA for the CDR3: TGCGCCAGCAGCCAAGACTTCGAGACCCAGTACTTC. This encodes CASSQDFETQYF.